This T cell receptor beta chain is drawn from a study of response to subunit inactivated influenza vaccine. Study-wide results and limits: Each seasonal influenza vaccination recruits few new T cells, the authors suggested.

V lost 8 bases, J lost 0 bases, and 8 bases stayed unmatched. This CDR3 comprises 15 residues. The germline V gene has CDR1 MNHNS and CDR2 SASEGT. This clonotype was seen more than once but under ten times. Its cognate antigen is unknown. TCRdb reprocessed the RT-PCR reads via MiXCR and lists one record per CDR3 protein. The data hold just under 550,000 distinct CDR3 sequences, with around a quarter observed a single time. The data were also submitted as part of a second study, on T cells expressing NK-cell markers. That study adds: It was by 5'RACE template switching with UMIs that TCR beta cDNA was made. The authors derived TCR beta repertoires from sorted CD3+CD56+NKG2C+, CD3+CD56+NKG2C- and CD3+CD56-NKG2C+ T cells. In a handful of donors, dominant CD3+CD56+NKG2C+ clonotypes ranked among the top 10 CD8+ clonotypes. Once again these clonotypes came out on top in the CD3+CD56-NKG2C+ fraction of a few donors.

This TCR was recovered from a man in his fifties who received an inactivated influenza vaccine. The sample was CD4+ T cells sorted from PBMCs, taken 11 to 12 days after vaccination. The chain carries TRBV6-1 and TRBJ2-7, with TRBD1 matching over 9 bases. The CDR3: CASSLTGQGSYEQYF. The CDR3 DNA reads TGTGCCAGCTCGTTAACGGGACAGGGCTCCTACGAGCAGTACTTC.